The clone carrying this TCR beta chain was found once. As yet, its antigen is unknown. Lung cancer patients with chemo-refractory metastatic non-small-cell disease were given focal radiation plus CTLA-4 blockade with ipilimumab. The CDR3 is 13 amino acids. Germline CDR1 is GTSNPN and CDR2 is SVGIG (reference sequence). V lost 5 bases and J lost 7, with 12 bases in between. TCRdb keeps only in-frame clones here, not all; method: immunoSEQ multiplex PCR. The sample shows approximately 52,000 clones, 60% to 80% of them seen only once. The sample belongs to a study of radiotherapy plus CTLA-4 blockade in lung cancer. Study-level information: Of all patients, around 19% responded objectively and approximately 31% showed disease control. Study-wide results and caveats: Strongest reported response predictors: early blood clone changes and post-radiation interferon-beta. Radiotherapy with ipilimumab was followed by blood expansion of tumor-derived clones.

The genes are TRBV30 and TRBJ1-6; D call uncertain. The sequences come from peripheral blood, collected from a patient treated with radiotherapy plus ipilimumab. The source is a human donor with non-small cell lung cancer whose response to radiotherapy plus ipilimumab could not be evaluated. The CDR3 protein is CAWSLPFNSPLHF. The CDR3 bases are TGTGCCTGGTCCCTACCGTTCAATTCACCCCTCCACTTT.